The T cell receptor (beta chain) described here comes from a study of cytomegalovirus exposure and HLA in healthy donors. V lost 0 bases to trimming and J lost 2 bases; unmatched junction nucleotides: 4. From germline, CDR1 is SEHNR and CDR2 FQNEAQ (reference sequence). CDR3 length: 16 residues. In the PCR, 60 Vbeta and 13 Jbeta primers were used. The assay was immunoSEQ multiplex PCR, and TCRdb's table has in-frame clones only and misses some. The table lists about 160,000 clones, approximately 80% of them singletons. Material: PBMCs. V and J are TRBV7-9 and TRBJ2-7; 10 bases are a match to TRBD1. The TCR sequence derives from a woman aged 40 to 50 in good health and CMV-seropositive. The CDR3 reads CASSLAGGQGAYEQYF. The DNA of the CDR3 is TGTGCCAGCAGCTTAGCGGGTGGACAGGGGGCCTACGAGCAGTACTTC.